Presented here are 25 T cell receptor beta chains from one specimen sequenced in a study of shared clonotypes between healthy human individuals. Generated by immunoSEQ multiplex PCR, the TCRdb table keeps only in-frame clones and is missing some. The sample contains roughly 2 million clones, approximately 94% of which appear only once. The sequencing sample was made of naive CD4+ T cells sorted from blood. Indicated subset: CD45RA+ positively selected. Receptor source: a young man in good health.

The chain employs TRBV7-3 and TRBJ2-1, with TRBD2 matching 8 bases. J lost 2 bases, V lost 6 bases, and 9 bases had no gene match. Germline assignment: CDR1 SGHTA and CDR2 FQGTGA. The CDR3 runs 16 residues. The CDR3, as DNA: TGTGCCAGCAGGTGGACCGGGACTAGTCCCTACAATGAGCAGTTCTTC. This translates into CASRWTGTSPYNEQFF. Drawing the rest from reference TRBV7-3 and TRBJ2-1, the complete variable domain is GAGVSQTPSNKVTEKGKYVELRCDPISGHTALYWYRQSLGQGPEFLIYFQGTGAADDSGLPNDRFFAVRPEGSVSTLKIQRTERGDSAVYLCASRWTGTSPYNEQFFGPGTRLTVL.

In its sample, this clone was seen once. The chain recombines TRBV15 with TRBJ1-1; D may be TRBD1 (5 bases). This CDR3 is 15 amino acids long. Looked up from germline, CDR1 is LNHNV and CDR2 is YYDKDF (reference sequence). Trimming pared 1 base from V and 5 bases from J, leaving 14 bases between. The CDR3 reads CATSRGGGSWTEAFF. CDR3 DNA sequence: TGTGCCACCAGCAGAGGTGGGGGGTCCTGGACTGAAGCTTTCTTT.

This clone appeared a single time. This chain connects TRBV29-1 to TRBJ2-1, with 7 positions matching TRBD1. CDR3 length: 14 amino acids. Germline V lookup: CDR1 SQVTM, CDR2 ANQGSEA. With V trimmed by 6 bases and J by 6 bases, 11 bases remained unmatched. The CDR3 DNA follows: TGCAGCGTCCGCGACAGGGCGGAGGTCAATGAGCAGTTCTTC. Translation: CSVRDRAEVNEQFF.

DNA for the CDR3: TGTGCCATCAGTGACGGCGGGGGGGGAAAAATTCAAGAGACCCAGTACTTC. This gives the protein CAISDGGGGKIQETQYF. The chain couples TRBV10-3 to TRBJ2-5; 9 bases map to TRBD2. CDR3 size: 17 residues. Germline CDR1 and CDR2: ENHRY and SYGVKD. V dropped 3 bases and J dropped 2; count of bases not matched to a gene: 10.

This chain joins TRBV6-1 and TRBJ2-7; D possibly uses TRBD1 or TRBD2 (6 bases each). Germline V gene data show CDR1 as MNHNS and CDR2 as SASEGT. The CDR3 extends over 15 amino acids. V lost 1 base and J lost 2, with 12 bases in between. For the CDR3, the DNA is TGTGCCAGCAGTGAAGTAGGGGGGTCACCCTACGAGCAGTACTTC. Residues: CASSEVGGSPYEQYF.

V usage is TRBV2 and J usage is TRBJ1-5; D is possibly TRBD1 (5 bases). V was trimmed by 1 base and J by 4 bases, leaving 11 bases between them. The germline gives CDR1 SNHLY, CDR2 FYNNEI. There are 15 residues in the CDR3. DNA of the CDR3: TGTGCCAGCAGTGAAGTGGACAAGGGTAATCAGCCCCAGCATTTT. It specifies CASSEVDKGNQPQHF.

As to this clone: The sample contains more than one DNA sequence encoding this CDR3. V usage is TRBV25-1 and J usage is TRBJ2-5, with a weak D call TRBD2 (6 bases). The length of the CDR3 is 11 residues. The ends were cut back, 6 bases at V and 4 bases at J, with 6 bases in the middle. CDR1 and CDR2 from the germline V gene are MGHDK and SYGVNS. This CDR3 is CASREGETQYF. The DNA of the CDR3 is TGTGCCAGCAGGGAGGGAGAGACCCAGTACTTC.

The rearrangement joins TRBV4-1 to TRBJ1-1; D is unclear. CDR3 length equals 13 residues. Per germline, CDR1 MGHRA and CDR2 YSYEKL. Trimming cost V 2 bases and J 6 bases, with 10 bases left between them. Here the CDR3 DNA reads TGCGCCAGCAGCCAAAGAGCCGGCCCTGAAGCTTTCTTT. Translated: CASSQRAGPEAFF.

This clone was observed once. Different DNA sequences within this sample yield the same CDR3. The CDR3 nucleotides are TGTGCCAGCAGCTTAGATAGGGTTTCTGGAAACACCATATATTTT. Translating gives CASSLDRVSGNTIYF. The chain carries TRBV7-8 and TRBJ1-3; D gene uncertain. V shed 1 base and J shed 1 base, with 8 bases lying between them. CDR1 and CDR2 (germline): SGHVS, FQNEAQ. The CDR3 is made up of 15 amino acids.

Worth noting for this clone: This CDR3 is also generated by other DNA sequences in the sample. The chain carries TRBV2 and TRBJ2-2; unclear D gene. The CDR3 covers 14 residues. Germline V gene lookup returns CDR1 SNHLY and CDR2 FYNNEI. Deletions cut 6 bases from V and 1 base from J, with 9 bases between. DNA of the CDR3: TGTGCCAGCAGGCCCGGACGGAACACCGGGGAGCTGTTTTTT. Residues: CASRPGRNTGELFF.

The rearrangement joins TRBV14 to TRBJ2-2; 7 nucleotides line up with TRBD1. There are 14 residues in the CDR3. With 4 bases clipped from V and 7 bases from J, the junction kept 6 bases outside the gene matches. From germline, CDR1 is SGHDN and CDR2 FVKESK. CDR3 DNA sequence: TGTGCCAGCAGCCTTACGACAGGGCACGGGGAGCTGTTTTTT. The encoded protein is CASSLTTGHGELFF.

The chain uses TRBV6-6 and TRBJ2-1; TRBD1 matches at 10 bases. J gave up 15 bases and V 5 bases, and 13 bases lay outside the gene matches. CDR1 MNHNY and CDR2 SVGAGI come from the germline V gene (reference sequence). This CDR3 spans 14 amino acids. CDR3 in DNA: TGTGCCAGCAGTCTGCCGGGACAGGGGCCCAAGGGGTTCTTC. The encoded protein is CASSLPGQGPKGFF.

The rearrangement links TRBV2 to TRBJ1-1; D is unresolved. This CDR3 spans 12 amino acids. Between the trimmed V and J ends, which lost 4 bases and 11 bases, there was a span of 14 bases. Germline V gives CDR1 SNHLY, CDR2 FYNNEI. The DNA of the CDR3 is TGTGCCAGCAGTGTTAGGCAGGATAGGGCTTTCTTT. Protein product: CASSVRQDRAFF. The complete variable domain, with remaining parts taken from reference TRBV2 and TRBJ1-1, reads EPEVTQTPSHQVTQMGQEVILRCVPISNHLYFYWYRQILGQKVEFLVSFYNNEISEKSEIFDDQFSVERPDGSNFTLKIRSTKLEDSAMYFCASSVRQDRAFFGQGTRLTVV.

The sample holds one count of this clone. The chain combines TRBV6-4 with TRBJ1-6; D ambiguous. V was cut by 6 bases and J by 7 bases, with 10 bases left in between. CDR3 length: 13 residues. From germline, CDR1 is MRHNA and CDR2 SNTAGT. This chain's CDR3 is CASSTTENSPLHF. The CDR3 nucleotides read TGTGCCAGCAGCACAACCGAGAATTCACCCCTCCACTTT.

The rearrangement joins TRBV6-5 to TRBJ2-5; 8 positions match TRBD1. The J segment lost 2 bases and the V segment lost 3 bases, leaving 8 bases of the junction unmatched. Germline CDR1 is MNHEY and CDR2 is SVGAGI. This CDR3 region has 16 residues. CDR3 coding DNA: TGTGCCAGCAGTTATGGAGGATGGACAGGGCAAGAGACCCAGTACTTC. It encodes CASSYGGWTGQETQYF.

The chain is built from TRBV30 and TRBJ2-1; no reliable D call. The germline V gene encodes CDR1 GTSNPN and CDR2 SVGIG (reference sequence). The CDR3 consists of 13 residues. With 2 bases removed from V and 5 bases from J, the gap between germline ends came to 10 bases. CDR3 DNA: TGTGCCTGGAGTATTAAAATAAACAATGAGCAGTTCTTC. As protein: CAWSIKINNEQFF.

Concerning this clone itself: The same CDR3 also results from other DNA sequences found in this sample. CDR3 coding DNA: TGTGCCAGCAGTTACGCCCCATCCTACGAGCAGTACTTC. Translating gives CASSYAPSYEQYF. V is TRBV6-5 and J is TRBJ2-7, with unresolved D. The CDR3 sequence is 13 residues long. Germline lookup yields CDR1 MNHEY and CDR2 SVGAGI. V dropped 2 bases and J dropped 1 base, with 6 bases sitting between them.

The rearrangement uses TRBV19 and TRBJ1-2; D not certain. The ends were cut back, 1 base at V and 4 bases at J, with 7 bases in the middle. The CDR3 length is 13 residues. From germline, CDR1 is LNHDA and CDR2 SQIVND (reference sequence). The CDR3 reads CASSIVDLYGYTF. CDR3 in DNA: TGTGCCAGTAGTATAGTGGACCTCTATGGCTACACCTTC. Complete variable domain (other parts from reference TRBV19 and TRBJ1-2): DGGITQSPKYLFRKEGQNVTLSCEQNLNHDAMYWYRQDPGQGLRLIYYSQIVNDFQKGDIAEGYSVSREKKESFPLTVTSAQKNPTAFYLCASSIVDLYGYTFGSGTRLTVV.

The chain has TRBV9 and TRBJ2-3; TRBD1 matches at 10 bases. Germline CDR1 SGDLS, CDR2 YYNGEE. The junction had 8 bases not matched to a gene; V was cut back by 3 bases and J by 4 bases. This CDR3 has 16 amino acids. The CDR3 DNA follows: TGTGCCAGCAGCGACCCGGGACAGGGGTTCCCAGATACGCAGTATTTT. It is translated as CASSDPGQGFPDTQYF.

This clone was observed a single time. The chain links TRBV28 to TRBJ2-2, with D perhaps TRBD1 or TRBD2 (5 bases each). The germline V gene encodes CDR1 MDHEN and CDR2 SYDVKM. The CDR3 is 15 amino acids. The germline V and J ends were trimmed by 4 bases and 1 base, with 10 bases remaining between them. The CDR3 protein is CASSSGPGNTGELFF. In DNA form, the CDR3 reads TGTGCCAGCAGTTCGGGACCGGGGAACACCGGGGAGCTGTTTTTT.

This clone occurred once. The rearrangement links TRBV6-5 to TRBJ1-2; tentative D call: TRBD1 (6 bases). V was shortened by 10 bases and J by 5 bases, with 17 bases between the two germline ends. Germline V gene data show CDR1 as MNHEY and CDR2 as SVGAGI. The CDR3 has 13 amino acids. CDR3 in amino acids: CATRTESFYGYTF. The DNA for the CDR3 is TGTGCCACCAGGACAGAATCCTTTTATGGCTACACCTTC.

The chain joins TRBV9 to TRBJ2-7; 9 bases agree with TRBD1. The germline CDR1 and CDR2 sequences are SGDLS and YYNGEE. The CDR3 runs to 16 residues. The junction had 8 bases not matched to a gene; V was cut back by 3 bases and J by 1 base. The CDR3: CASSASGTGFSYEQYF. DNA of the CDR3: TGTGCCAGCAGCGCCTCCGGGACAGGGTTTTCCTACGAGCAGTACTTC.

The CDR3 loop is CASSPLLGNTIYF. The CDR3 DNA is TGTGCCAGCAGCCCCCTCTTGGGTAACACCATATATTTT. The V call is TRBV11-2, the J call TRBJ1-3, with no clear D. The germline V gene has CDR1 SGHAT and CDR2 FQNNGV. The CDR3 has 13 residues. Trimming stripped 5 bases from V and 7 bases from J, with 12 bases between.

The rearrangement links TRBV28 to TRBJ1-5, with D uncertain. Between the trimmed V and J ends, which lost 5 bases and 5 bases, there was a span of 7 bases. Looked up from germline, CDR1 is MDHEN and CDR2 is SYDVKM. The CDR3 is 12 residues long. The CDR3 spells CASSPGDQPQHF. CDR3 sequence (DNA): TGTGCCAGCAGTCCCGGCGATCAGCCCCAGCATTTT.

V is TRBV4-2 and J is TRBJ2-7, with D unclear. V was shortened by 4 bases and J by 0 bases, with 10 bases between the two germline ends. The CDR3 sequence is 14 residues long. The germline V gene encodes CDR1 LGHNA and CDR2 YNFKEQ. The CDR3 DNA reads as TGTGCCAGCAGCCCAGCTCTTAGCTCCTACGAGCAGTACTTC. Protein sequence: CASSPALSSYEQYF.